The 18 T cell receptor beta chains given below trace back to one sample, sequenced in a study of identical twins (dated by TCRdb to between 2015 and 2016). Library preparation was by 5' RACE. The run used an Illumina HiSeq 2000. TCRdb reworked the public reads: Q25 trimming with fastp, MiXCR clone assembly, productive beta chains retained. Entries are consolidated by CDR3 protein sequence, retaining the most common genes and DNA. The table for this sample lists about 240,000 distinct CDR3 sequences; 10% to 13% of them were counted only once. The top ten hold more than 8.5% of the sample. The source material was memory T cells sorted from blood. The cell subset or site label, as the study defines it: CD45RO+ enriched T cells. The receptors originated from a man aged 50-59 years in good health.

This clonotype was detected many times. The CDR3 DNA reads TGCAGCGCCCAACAGGGAAACGAGCAGTACTTC. It encodes CSAQQGNEQYF. V is TRBV29-1 and J is TRBJ2-7, with a tentative D call TRBD1 (6 bases). The CDR3 runs 11 residues. The germline CDR1 and CDR2 sequences are SQVTM and ANQGSEA. The V end was cut by 7 bases, the J end by 5 bases, with 12 bases between.

The chain employs TRBV12-3 or TRBV12-4 and TRBJ1-2; D is unresolved. V lost 6 bases, J lost 2 bases, and 19 bases lay in between. The CDR3 is 16 amino acids. CDR3 loop: CASRPTGSPLNYGYTF. The CDR3 nucleotides are TGTGCCAGCAGGCCGACCGGCTCCCCACTGAACTATGGCTACACCTTC.

The rearrangement uses TRBV12-3 or TRBV12-4 and TRBJ1-1; no firm D call. Deletions cut 5 bases from V and 0 bases from J, with 10 bases between. This CDR3 comprises 14 residues. CDR3 residues: CASSPREVNTEAFF. The DNA for the CDR3 is TGTGCCAGCAGTCCAAGGGAGGTGAACACTGAAGCTTTCTTT.

This clonotype was recorded a few times. This sequence joins TRBV6-2 or TRBV6-3 and TRBJ1-2, with D possibly being TRBD1 (6 bases). CDR3 length: 12 residues. Germline values: CDR1 MNHEY, CDR2 SVGEGT. V was shortened by 6 bases and J by 8 bases, with 13 bases between the two germline ends. CDR3 residues: CASRDRFRGYTF. The CDR3 region has the DNA TGTGCCAGCAGAGACAGGTTCCGCGGCTACACCTTC.

This clonotype showed up many times. This sequence joins TRBV20-1 and TRBJ2-1; no definite D call. The CDR3 sequence is 13 residues long. Between the trimmed V and J ends, which lost 0 bases and 8 bases, there was a span of 11 bases. In germline, CDR1 is DFQATT, CDR2 SNEGSKA (reference sequence). CDR3 sequence: CSAREAADHEQFF. In DNA, the CDR3 is TGCAGTGCTAGAGAAGCTGCGGATCATGAGCAGTTCTTC.

The chain uses TRBV5-1 and TRBJ2-5; weak D call: TRBD2 (6 bases). The germline V and J ends were trimmed by 0 bases and 5 bases, with 14 bases remaining between them. CDR1 and CDR2 (germline): SGHRS, YFSETQ. CDR3 size: 15 residues. The CDR3 is CASSLAGLFEETQYF. The CDR3 bases are TGCGCCAGCAGCTTGGCGGGACTCTTTGAGGAGACCCAGTACTTC.

This clonotype was recorded a few times. The rearrangement uses TRBV4-3 and TRBJ2-7, with TRBD2 identical over 8 bases. Germline trimming cut 2 bases from V and 6 bases from J; bases unmatched to any gene: 6. In germline, CDR1 is LGHNA, CDR2 YSLEER. The CDR3 consists of 14 residues. For the CDR3, the DNA is TGCGCCAGCAGCCAACAAGCGGGAGAGAGCGAGCAGTACTTC. It translates to CASSQQAGESEQYF.

A few counts support this clonotype. V usage is TRBV28 and J usage is TRBJ1-1, with D perhaps TRBD1 (5 bases). Trimming left V 7 bases short and J 12 bases short, with 15 bases between. Germline CDR1 is MDHEN and CDR2 is SYDVKM. The CDR3 length is 11 residues. This chain's CDR3 is CASIGGVTPFF. CDR3 nucleotides: TGTGCCAGCATTGGGGGGGTTACTCCTTTCTTT.

This clonotype was recorded at least ten times. The chain links TRBV4-3 to TRBJ2-7; D is unclear. Per the germline V gene, CDR1 is LGHNA and CDR2 is YSLEER. Trimming pared 1 base from V and 2 bases from J, leaving 24 bases between. The CDR3 covers 19 residues. As DNA, the CDR3 is TGCGCCAGCAGCCAAGGCCTCCCTAGTCCGGCGGCCCAACCCTACGAGCAGTACTTC. Its protein is CASSQGLPSPAAQPYEQYF.

This clonotype was seen ten or more times. The chain is built from TRBV7-8 and TRBJ2-3; weak D call: TRBD2 (6 bases). Germline V gives CDR1 SGHVS, CDR2 FQNEAQ. The CDR3 contains 16 residues. The V end lost 5 bases, the J end lost 2 bases, and 17 bases lay between the germline ends. The CDR3 nucleotides are TGTGCCAGCAGCCCGACTGGCGGGGTTTACACAGATACGCAGTATTTT. Translating it yields CASSPTGGVYTDTQYF.

This clonotype was observed many times. The CDR3 protein is CASSLPSAYEQYF. The CDR3, as DNA: TGTGCCAGCAGCTTGCCTAGCGCCTACGAGCAGTACTTC. J is TRBJ2-7 and V is TRBV7-2, with D possibly matching TRBD2 (6 bases). CDR3 length: 13 amino acids. The germline V and J ends were trimmed by 3 bases and 2 bases, with 8 bases remaining between them. CDR1 and CDR2 from the germline V gene are SGHTA and FQGNSA.

Only a few counts were recorded for this clonotype. CDR3 coding DNA: TGTGCCTGGAACCGGGACGGGGGGACTGGTGAGCAGTTCTTC. Translated: CAWNRDGGTGEQFF. The chain is built from TRBV30 and TRBJ2-1; 7 nucleotides agree with TRBD2. The V gene end was trimmed by 4 bases and the J gene end by 9 bases; junction bases not matched to a gene: 12. The germline V gene encodes CDR1 GTSNPN and CDR2 SVGIG (reference sequence). CDR3 length: 14 residues.

The sample holds a few counts of this clonotype. The chain carries TRBV20-1 and TRBJ2-1; D is uncertain. Trimming removed 3 bases from V and 2 bases from J, with 11 bases in between. Germline V gene data show CDR1 as DFQATT and CDR2 as SNEGSKA (reference sequence). The CDR3 consists of 14 residues. The CDR3 is CSARIGVAYNEQFF. CDR3 DNA sequence: TGCAGTGCTAGGATTGGGGTGGCCTACAATGAGCAGTTCTTC.

The chain uses TRBV19 and TRBJ2-1; 12 positions agree with TRBD2. The junction had 6 bases not matched to a gene; V was cut back by 3 bases and J by 6 bases. The CDR3 runs to 16 residues. CDR1 is LNHDA, CDR2 SQIVND, per germline (reference sequence). The DNA for the CDR3 is TGTGCCAGTAGTATGGACCTAGCGGGGGGGGGCAATGAGCAGTTCTTC. Translating gives CASSMDLAGGGNEQFF. Together with reference TRBV19 and TRBJ2-1, the CDR3 gives the full variable domain: DGGITQSPKYLFRKEGQNVTLSCEQNLNHDAMYWYRQDPGQGLRLIYYSQIVNDFQKGDIAEGYSVSREKKESFPLTVTSAQKNPTAFYLCASSMDLAGGGNEQFFGPGTRLTVL.

This clonotype has at least ten counts. This chain uses TRBV16 with TRBJ1-5, with D tentatively TRBD1 (5 bases). CDR1 is KGHSY and CDR2 is FQNENV in the germline V gene. This CDR3 is 14 amino acids long. Trimming stripped 0 bases from V and 6 bases from J, with 9 bases between. The CDR3 region has the DNA TGTGCCAGCAGCCAATCAAGGGGAAGTCAGCCCCAGCATTTT. Translation: CASSQSRGSQPQHF.

This clonotype was counted ten times or more. The rearrangement joins TRBV12-3 or TRBV12-4 to TRBJ2-7; D possibly corresponds to TRBD2 (6 bases). V was trimmed by 2 bases and J by 6 bases, leaving 11 bases between them. This CDR3 has 13 residues. The chain's CDR3 is CASSLWRDFEQYF. The CDR3 bases are TGTGCCAGCAGTTTATGGCGGGACTTCGAGCAGTACTTC.

This clonotype was counted many times. This chain connects TRBV2 to TRBJ2-3; 9 nucleotides match TRBD1. Germline V gives CDR1 SNHLY, CDR2 FYNNEI. The CDR3 sequence is 15 residues long. Trimming at V came to 3 bases and at J to 3 bases, leaving 4 bases not matched to a gene. The CDR3 loop is CASSEGDRGTDTQYF. The CDR3, as DNA: TGTGCCAGCAGTGAGGGAGACAGGGGGACAGATACGCAGTATTTT.

This clonotype was observed a few times. A junction end diverges from the germline sequence, so it may reflect a read error. The chain has TRBV15 and TRBJ2-1; 8 bases match TRBD1. Looked up from germline, CDR1 is LNHNV and CDR2 is YYDKDF (reference sequence). CDR3 length equals 13 residues. The CDR3 DNA reads TGTGCCACCAGTAGAGACAGGGGTAGTGAGCAGTTCTTC. Protein product: CATSRDRGSEQFF.